This paragraph covers one T cell receptor (beta chain) sequence. This sample stems from a study of T-cell memory formation after mild COVID-19. Across the whole study: The two donors had largely donor-specific TCR clusters.

The CDR3 contains 13 residues. Trimming shortened V by 0 bases and J by 14 bases, and 14 bases separated the two germline ends. Germline-derived CDR1 and CDR2 are SGHNT and YENEEA. MiXCR, applied by TCRdb to the 5' RACE reads, yields one record per CDR3 protein. The sample lists roughly 310,000 distinct CDR3 sequences, approximately 15% occurring once. The rearrangement joins TRBV11-3 to TRBJ2-1; D may match TRBD1 or TRBD2 (5 bases each). Sequenced: PBMCs or a T cell subset sorted from them (not recorded which). This clonotype originated in a man between 18 and 29 years old who had mild COVID-19 (a few samples of this study predate the infection). Cell type and time point are not known. CDR3 region: CASSLDRGFDEFF. The CDR3 DNA reads TGTGCCAGCAGCTTAGATCGGGGCTTTGATGAGTTCTTC.